The next 21 T cell receptor beta chains were all read from a single sample in a study of cytomegalovirus exposure and HLA in healthy donors. PCR used 60 Vbeta primers and 13 Jbeta primers. TCRdb keeps only in-frame clones here, not all; method: immunoSEQ multiplex PCR. Of over 65,000 clones detected, approximately 82% appear once; the ten largest clones hold under 2.5%. Sequenced material: PBMCs. The receptors derive from a middle-aged man in good health and CMV-seronegative.

This clone turned up a few times. J is TRBJ1-2 and V is TRBV18; D may be TRBD1 (6 bases). This CDR3 has 15 residues. V lost 0 bases and J 0 bases, leaving 8 bases between the germline ends. CDR1 and CDR2 (germline): KGHSH, LQKENI. The CDR3 loop is CASSPPQGPNYGYTF. DNA of the CDR3: TGTGCCAGCTCACCACCTCAGGGGCCTAACTATGGCTACACCTTC.

The rearrangement links TRBV28 to TRBJ2-3, with 9 bases identical to TRBD2. The V segment lost 7 bases and the J segment 6 bases; nucleotides outside the gene matches: 20. There are 18 residues in the CDR3. The V gene's germline CDR1 is MDHEN and CDR2 SYDVKM. CDR3: CASTDRMAGGRDTDTQYF. For the CDR3, the DNA is TGTGCCAGCACCGATAGGATGGCGGGAGGGCGGGATACGGATACGCAGTATTTT.

This clone was observed a single time. The chain has TRBV28 and TRBJ2-1; 8 nucleotides match TRBD2. CDR1 and CDR2 from the germline V gene are MDHEN and SYDVKM. The V segment lost 1 base and the J segment 1 base; nucleotides outside the gene matches: 6. There are 17 residues in the CDR3. The CDR3 coding sequence is TGTGCCAGCAGTTTATACTTAACTAGCGGTTCCTACAATGAGCAGTTCTTC. This translates into CASSLYLTSGSYNEQFF.

V is TRBV6-5 and J is TRBJ1-4; unclear D gene. The ends were cut back, 0 bases at V and 8 bases at J, with 16 bases in the middle. This CDR3 is 16 amino acids long. Looked up from germline, CDR1 is MNHEY and CDR2 is SVGAGI. CDR3 DNA: TGTGCCAGCAGTTACTCGGGCCAGCCGGGGATAGAAAAACTGTTTTTT. Residues: CASSYSGQPGIEKLFF.

V usage is TRBV28 and J usage is TRBJ2-7; possible D gene TRBD1, 5 bases. The CDR3 consists of 12 residues. Germline CDR1 and CDR2: MDHEN and SYDVKM. V lost 4 bases and J lost 5, with 9 bases in between. The CDR3 DNA reads as TGTGCCAGCAGTTCCAGGGAAGACGAGCAGTACTTC. It is translated as CASSSREDEQYF. The variable domain in full, completed from reference TRBV28 and TRBJ2-7, reads DVKVTQSSRYLVKRTGEKVFLECVQDMDHENMFWYRQDPGLGLRLIYFSYDVKMKEKGDIPEGYSVSREKKERFSLILESASTNQTSMYLCASSSREDEQYFGPGTRLTVT.

The chain has TRBV5-4 and TRBJ1-1, with 8 positions matching TRBD1. The J segment lost 5 bases and the V segment lost 4 bases, leaving 7 bases of the junction unmatched. Looked up from germline, CDR1 is SGHNT and CDR2 is YYREEE (reference sequence). The CDR3 runs 14 residues. Here the CDR3 DNA reads TGTGCCAGCAGCGGCAGGGGGCGACGGACTGAAGCTTTCTTT. It translates to CASSGRGRRTEAFF.

This clone has more than one count but fewer than ten. This chain connects TRBV7-2 to TRBJ2-3, with 9 bases fitting TRBD2. From germline, CDR1 is SGHTA and CDR2 FQGNSA. The CDR3 runs 17 residues. The ends lost 2 bases at V and 6 bases at J; junction bases unmatched: 12. CDR3 region: CASSLSIASGTWDTQYF. In nucleotides, the CDR3 is TGTGCCAGCAGCTTAAGTATCGCTAGCGGGACCTGGGATACGCAGTATTTT. Based on the CDR3 plus reference TRBV7-2 and TRBJ2-3, the full variable domain is GAGVSQSPSNKVTEKGKDVELRCDPISGHTALYWYRQSLGQGLEFLIYFQGNSAPDKSGLPSDRFSAERTGGSVSTLTIQRTQQEDSAVYLCASSLSIASGTWDTQYFGPGTRLTVL.

Only a few counts were recorded for this clone. V is TRBV15 and J is TRBJ1-1; D might be TRBD1 (6 bases). Germline CDR1 is LNHNV and CDR2 is YYDKDF (reference sequence). CDR3 length: 14 amino acids. V shed 3 bases and J shed 5 bases, with 13 bases lying between them. The CDR3 reads CATSSADRRTEAFF. DNA of the CDR3: TGTGCCACCAGCAGCGCGGACAGAAGGACTGAAGCTTTCTTT.

The rearrangement uses TRBV7-2 and TRBJ2-7, with D perhaps TRBD2 (5 bases). Trimming removed 1 base at V and 1 base at J, with 8 bases between. Germline V lookup: CDR1 SGHTA, CDR2 FQGNSA. The CDR3 is 14 amino acids. DNA of the CDR3: TGTGCCAGCAGCTTAGGTCCGGGATCCTACGAGCAGTACTTC. Its translation: CASSLGPGSYEQYF.

With respect to this clone: The junction departs from germline at one end; a sequencing error may be responsible. The chain has TRBV7-9 and TRBJ1-5; D unresolved. Germline V gene data show CDR1 as SEHNR and CDR2 as FQNEAQ (reference sequence). This CDR3 comprises 12 residues. CDR3: CASSITNQPQHF. The CDR3, as DNA: TGTGCCAGCAGCATAACTAATCAACCCCAGCATTTT.

This chain uses TRBV2 with TRBJ2-7, with 14 bases lining up with TRBD2. V gave up 6 bases and J gave up 6 bases; unmatched junction bases: 4. Germline V lookup: CDR1 SNHLY, CDR2 FYNNEI. CDR3 length equals 14 residues. This chain's CDR3 is CASRGTSGSSEQYF. For the CDR3, the DNA is TGTGCCAGCAGGGGGACTAGCGGGAGTTCCGAGCAGTACTTC.

This clone showed up just once. The rearrangement joins TRBV11-3 to TRBJ2-1, with a possible D match to TRBD2 (6 bases). The V end lost 3 bases, the J end lost 1 base, and 10 bases lay between the germline ends. Germline CDR1 SGHNT, CDR2 YENEEA. CDR3 length: 15 amino acids. The CDR3 is CASSFGGTSYNEQFF. The CDR3 DNA reads as TGTGCCAGCAGCTTCGGCGGGACTTCCTACAATGAGCAGTTCTTC.

This sequence joins TRBV28 and TRBJ1-2, with D possibly matching TRBD1 (6 bases). Germline assignment: CDR1 MDHEN and CDR2 SYDVKM. Trimming removed 5 bases at V and 2 bases at J, with 12 bases between. This CDR3 contains 14 residues. The CDR3 here is CASSRWTANYGYTF. CDR3 bases: TGTGCCAGCAGTAGATGGACAGCAAACTATGGCTACACCTTC.

The chain employs TRBV5-6 and TRBJ1-1; D gene ambiguous. The ends were cut back, 4 bases at V and 11 bases at J, with 18 bases in the middle. The CDR3 totals 13 residues. Germline V gives CDR1 SGHDT, CDR2 YYEEEE. The CDR3 is CASSLQALQLAFF. In nucleotides, the CDR3 is TGTGCCAGCAGCCTGCAGGCCCTGCAGCTGGCTTTCTTT.

The chain combines TRBV27 with TRBJ1-6; no reliable D call. The V end lost 3 bases, the J end lost 10 bases, and 13 bases lay between the germline ends. Germline CDR1 MNHEY, CDR2 SMNVEV (reference sequence). This CDR3 has 14 amino acids. Written as DNA, the CDR3 is TGTGCCAGCAGTTTGGAGGGAATACGGTCACCCCTCCACTTT. As protein: CASSLEGIRSPLHF.

CDR3 in DNA: TGTGCCAGTAGTAGACTCGTCTCTGTGAACACTGAAGCTTTCTTT. This encodes CASSRLVSVNTEAFF. V and J are TRBV19 and TRBJ1-1, with D unresolved. CDR3 length equals 15 residues. With 4 bases removed from V and 0 bases from J, the gap between germline ends came to 12 bases. Germline loops: CDR1 LNHDA, CDR2 SQIVND (reference sequence).

The J gene is TRBJ2-7, the V gene TRBV5-4; maybe TRBD2 (6 bases). V lost 4 bases, J lost 1 base, and 12 bases lay in between. The germline CDR1 and CDR2 sequences are SGHNT and YYREEE (reference sequence). The CDR3 length is 14 residues. The CDR3 coding sequence is TGTGCCAGCAGCGCCCGGGACTTGTCCTACGAGCAGTACTTC. Protein sequence: CASSARDLSYEQYF.

This chain uses TRBV25-1 with TRBJ2-7; 11 bases map to TRBD1. Losses at the gene ends were 5 bases for V and 6 bases for J; bases not matched to a gene: 9. The CDR3 spans 15 residues. Germline values: CDR1 MGHDK, CDR2 SYGVNS. Here the CDR3 reads CASSPRTGGLSEQYF. CDR3 bases: TGTGCCAGCAGTCCCCGGACAGGGGGCCTGTCCGAGCAGTACTTC.

This sequence joins TRBV14 and TRBJ2-7, with a weak D call TRBD1 (6 bases). Germline values: CDR1 SGHDN, CDR2 FVKESK. Trimming removed 4 bases from V and 0 bases from J, with 16 bases in between. The CDR3 consists of 16 residues. The CDR3 reads CASSRKGGSLSYEQYF. The DNA for the CDR3 is TGTGCCAGCAGCCGCAAAGGGGGTAGTCTCTCCTACGAGCAGTACTTC.

This chain uses TRBV18 with TRBJ2-1; 10 bases are shared with TRBD2. The CDR3 loop spans 18 amino acids. CDR1 and CDR2 from the germline V gene are KGHSH and LQKENI. The ends lost 2 bases at V and 2 bases at J; junction bases unmatched: 9. CDR3 protein: CASSPVPSGGTTYNEQFF. The CDR3 bases are TGTGCCAGCTCACCAGTCCCTAGCGGGGGCACCACCTACAATGAGCAGTTCTTC. Supplemented by reference TRBV18 and TRBJ2-1, the full variable domain reads NAGVMQNPRHLVRRRGQEARLRCSPMKGHSHVYWYRQLPEEGLKFMVYLQKENIIDESGMPKERFSAEFPKEGPSILRIQQVVRGDSAAYFCASSPVPSGGTTYNEQFFGPGTRLTVL.

V and J are TRBV29-1 and TRBJ1-2, with 8 bases aligning to TRBD1. V was pared by 6 bases and J by 4 bases, with 7 bases of the junction left unmatched. Germline CDR1 reads SQVTM; CDR2 reads ANQGSEA. This CDR3 region has 13 residues. Written as DNA, the CDR3 is TGCAGCGTAGGACAGGGACCCTCCTATGGCTACACCTTC. Translation gives CSVGQGPSYGYTF.